This passage covers 8 T cell receptor beta chains from one sample sequenced in a study of T cell changes during pregnancy in multiple sclerosis. Only in-frame clones appear in the TCRdb table, and some are missing; sequencing was by immunoSEQ multiplex PCR. The table records about 36,000 clones, roughly nine tenths of them present only once. Sequenced material: CD4+ T cells from peripheral blood mononuclear cells, taken in the second trimester of pregnancy. These receptors were obtained from a female donor in good health, enrolled as a control in a pregnancy study.

The chain is built from TRBV29-1 and TRBJ2-7, with a possible D match to TRBD1 (6 bases). This CDR3 has 13 residues. V lost 8 bases and J 2 bases, leaving 16 bases between the germline ends. Germline V gives CDR1 SQVTM, CDR2 ANQGSEA. The CDR3 reads CSTQSGETYEQYF. CDR3 coding DNA: TGCAGCACCCAATCAGGGGAGACCTACGAGCAGTACTTC.

The chain carries TRBV5-1 and TRBJ2-7; 7 nucleotides agree with TRBD1. Germline lookup yields CDR1 SGHRS and CDR2 YFSETQ. J gave up 2 bases and V 4 bases, and 6 bases lay outside the gene matches. The CDR3 spans 14 residues. CDR3 loop: CASSPDRAAYEQYF. The CDR3 region has the DNA TGCGCCAGCAGCCCCGACAGGGCCGCCTACGAGCAGTACTTC.

In the case of this clone: This sample also contains other DNA sequences that code for the same CDR3. This chain uses TRBV18 with TRBJ2-5, with 11 bases identical to TRBD2. This CDR3 comprises 14 residues. The V and J ends lost 6 bases and 4 bases, in that order; junction bases with no gene match: 4. Germline assignment: CDR1 KGHSH and CDR2 LQKENI. The CDR3 is CASSPGLAGETQYF. In DNA, the CDR3 is TGTGCCAGCTCCCCTGGACTAGCGGGAGAGACCCAGTACTTC. The entire variable domain, with the rest obtained from reference TRBV18 and TRBJ2-5, is as follows: NAGVMQNPRHLVRRRGQEARLRCSPMKGHSHVYWYRQLPEEGLKFMVYLQKENIIDESGMPKERFSAEFPKEGPSILRIQQVVRGDSAAYFCASSPGLAGETQYFGPGTRLLVL.

The J gene is TRBJ1-1, the V gene TRBV7-9; D gene uncertain. CDR3 length: 11 residues. V dropped 5 bases and J dropped 8 bases, with 9 bases sitting between them. Germline CDR1 SEHNR, CDR2 FQNEAQ (reference sequence). The DNA of the CDR3 is TGTGCCAGCAGCCCCCAGGCGGAAGCTTTCTTT. As protein: CASSPQAEAFF.

This chain connects TRBV5-3 to TRBJ2-1; 7 bases match TRBD1. TRBV5-3 belongs to the ORF category, with a function that is uncertain. The CDR3 is 17 residues long. J lost 0 bases, V lost 3 bases, and 9 bases had no gene match. CDR3 amino acids: CARSWMGQPHSYNEQFF. The CDR3 bases are TGTGCCAGAAGCTGGATGGGACAGCCTCACTCCTACAATGAGCAGTTCTTC.

This chain joins TRBV6-5 and TRBJ2-3; TRBD2 might be the D (5 bases). Germline lookup yields CDR1 MNHEY and CDR2 SVGAGI. This CDR3 spans 13 amino acids. V lost 7 bases and J 6 bases, leaving 14 bases between the germline ends. The CDR3 reads CASTPDSYDTQYF. The DNA for the CDR3 is TGTGCCAGCACCCCGGACTCTTATGATACGCAGTATTTT.

The chain uses TRBV10-3 and TRBJ1-5, with 7 bases fitting TRBD1. Germline CDR1 reads ENHRY; CDR2 reads SYGVKD. After removal of 2 bases from V and 4 bases from J, the junction contained 2 bases not matched to a gene. CDR3 length: 14 residues. As DNA, the CDR3 is TGTGCCATCAGTGAGGACAGGGCTAATCAGCCCCAGCATTTT. Translated, it gives CAISEDRANQPQHF.

This clone was recorded once. V gene TRBV5-1 combines with J gene TRBJ1-1; 8 bases are shared with TRBD1. The CDR3 extends over 14 amino acids. Losses at the gene ends were 5 bases for V and 5 bases for J; bases not matched to a gene: 8. Germline V gene lookup returns CDR1 SGHRS and CDR2 YFSETQ. CDR3 nucleotide sequence: TGCGCCAGCAGACTTGACAGGGGTGGAACTGAAGCTTTCTTT. This translates into CASRLDRGGTEAFF.